The 27 T cell receptor beta chains given below trace back to one sample, sequenced in a study of shared clonotypes between healthy human individuals. Measured with immunoSEQ multiplex PCR; TCRdb has only the in-frame clones, and not every one. The sample has hundreds of thousands of clones; about 74% are singletons. Specimen: memory CD4+ T cells sorted from blood. The sample's subset: CD45RA-negative fraction. The receptors here all came from a woman in her 30s in good health.

The CDR3 nucleotides read TGTGCCAGCAGCCCTCGGAGGGGGCGCTACGAGCAGTACTTC. Translated: CASSPRRGRYEQYF. V and J are TRBV7-8 and TRBJ2-7; D is perhaps TRBD1 (7 bases). This CDR3 spans 14 amino acids. Germline V gene data show CDR1 as SGHVS and CDR2 as FQNEAQ. The V gene lost 5 bases and the J gene lost 3 bases, with 14 bases spanning the gap.

The chain combines TRBV6-5 with TRBJ2-3; 14 bases agree with TRBD2. V shed 7 bases and J 6 bases; nucleotides not matched to a gene: 6. In germline, CDR1 is MNHEY, CDR2 SVGAGI. This CDR3 has 15 amino acids. CDR3 amino acids: CASKRLAGGLDTQYF. CDR3 sequence (DNA): TGTGCCAGCAAGAGACTAGCGGGAGGGCTGGATACGCAGTATTTT.

The rearrangement links TRBV5-6 to TRBJ2-5; D gene unclear. CDR1 is SGHDT and CDR2 is YYEEEE in the germline V gene. The CDR3 is made up of 14 amino acids. Trimming pared 0 bases from V and 6 bases from J, leaving 12 bases between. CDR3 residues: CASSLARPHQTQYF. In nucleotides, the CDR3 is TGTGCCAGCAGCTTGGCCAGACCACATCAGACCCAGTACTTC.

This clone has a handful of counts. V and J are TRBV6-5 and TRBJ2-2; D uncertain. This CDR3 spans 14 amino acids. Trimming shortened V by 6 bases and J by 4 bases, and 12 bases separated the two germline ends. Germline lookup yields CDR1 MNHEY and CDR2 SVGAGI. CDR3 loop: CASSLNQATGELFF. The CDR3 DNA is TGTGCCAGCAGCCTTAACCAGGCCACCGGGGAGCTGTTTTTT.

This sequence joins TRBV5-6 and TRBJ1-5; no definite D call. This CDR3 has 16 amino acids. Looked up from germline, CDR1 is SGHDT and CDR2 is YYEEEE. The germline V and J ends were trimmed by 4 bases and 0 bases, with 14 bases remaining between them. The CDR3, as DNA: TGTGCCAGCAGCCGATTTATTACCCTTAGCAATCAGCCCCAGCATTTT. Protein product: CASSRFITLSNQPQHF.

The chain recombines TRBV19 with TRBJ2-7; D is undetermined. Per the germline V gene, CDR1 is LNHDA and CDR2 is SQIVND (reference sequence). CDR3 size: 13 residues. The V gene lost 5 bases and the J gene lost 2 bases, with 10 bases spanning the gap. In DNA, the CDR3 is TGTGCCAGTAGTCCTGGCAATGCCTACGAGCAGTACTTC. It codes for CASSPGNAYEQYF.

The rearrangement uses TRBV18 and TRBJ1-5; 7 bases fit TRBD1. The germline CDR1 and CDR2 sequences are KGHSH and LQKENI. The junction had 6 bases not matched to a gene; V was cut back by 5 bases and J by 5 bases. The CDR3 extends over 14 amino acids. CDR3 protein: CASSTTGRDQPQHF. CDR3 in DNA: TGTGCCAGCTCAACGACAGGGAGAGATCAGCCCCAGCATTTT.

This chain uses TRBV5-1 with TRBJ2-2, with 7 bases lining up with TRBD1. Germline CDR1 and CDR2: SGHRS and YFSETQ. The CDR3 contains 14 residues. After removal of 4 bases from V and 6 bases from J, the junction contained 6 bases not matched to a gene. The CDR3 sequence: CASSKDRSPGELFF. CDR3 coding DNA: TGCGCCAGCAGCAAGGACAGGTCTCCCGGGGAGCTGTTTTTT.

This CDR3 reads CASGPMAGLSGELFF. DNA of the CDR3: TGTGCCAGCGGGCCGATGGCTGGTTTATCCGGGGAGCTGTTTTTT. The V call is TRBV6-5, the J call TRBJ2-2; D is unresolved. Germline values: CDR1 MNHEY, CDR2 SVGAGI. The V gene lost 8 bases and the J gene lost 6 bases, with 19 bases spanning the gap. CDR3 length: 15 amino acids.

The J gene is TRBJ2-1, the V gene TRBV30; 8 nucleotides line up with TRBD2. There are 15 residues in the CDR3. Germline CDR1 GTSNPN, CDR2 SVGIG (reference sequence). The V segment lost 1 base and the J segment 1 base; nucleotides outside the gene matches: 3. The CDR3 nucleotides are TGTGCCTGGAGTGGACCTAGCGGGTCCTACAATGAGCAGTTCTTC. This gives the protein CAWSGPSGSYNEQFF.

V usage is TRBV6-5 and J usage is TRBJ1-6; D gene uncertain. Trimming cost V 6 bases and J 7 bases, with 7 bases left between them. The CDR3 consists of 12 residues. Germline V gene data show CDR1 as MNHEY and CDR2 as SVGAGI. The DNA for the CDR3 is TGTGCCAGCAGCAGGACCAATTCACCCCTCCACTTT. Translation: CASSRTNSPLHF.

This sequence joins TRBV2 and TRBJ2-7; D is perhaps TRBD2 (6 bases). The germline gives CDR1 SNHLY, CDR2 FYNNEI. The CDR3 loop spans 14 amino acids. V lost 4 bases to trimming and J lost 5 bases, with 15 bases between them. The CDR3 bases are TGTGCCAGCAGTGGGGGACTTGGGGAAGACGAGCAGTACTTC. It yields the protein CASSGGLGEDEQYF.

This clone was counted at least ten times. This chain uses TRBV2 with TRBJ2-2, with D uncertain. Trimming shortened V by 4 bases and J by 9 bases, and 18 bases separated the two germline ends. This CDR3 comprises 15 residues. In germline, CDR1 is SNHLY, CDR2 FYNNEI. The CDR3 loop reads CASSGEAEVGRELFF. As DNA, the CDR3 is TGTGCCAGCAGTGGAGAAGCCGAGGTGGGAAGGGAGCTGTTTTTT. Using reference TRBV2 and TRBJ2-2 for the parts outside the CDR3, the full variable domain is EPEVTQTPSHQVTQMGQEVILRCVPISNHLYFYWYRQILGQKVEFLVSFYNNEISEKSEIFDDQFSVERPDGSNFTLKIRSTKLEDSAMYFCASSGEAEVGRELFFGEGSRLTVL.

This clone was counted only a few times. The chain carries TRBV27 and TRBJ2-7; 9 nucleotides agree with TRBD2. CDR1 and CDR2 from the germline V gene are MNHEY and SMNVEV (reference sequence). The junction had 14 bases not matched to a gene; V was cut back by 8 bases and J by 0 bases. The CDR3 covers 17 residues. This CDR3 reads CASARLVSGRRSYEQYF. CDR3 in DNA: TGTGCCAGCGCTAGACTAGTGAGCGGGAGGCGCTCCTACGAGCAGTACTTC.

This clone came up once. The gene calls are TRBV2 and TRBJ2-5; 8 bases fit TRBD2. The germline CDR1 and CDR2 sequences are SNHLY and FYNNEI. There are 15 residues in the CDR3. V lost 1 base and J lost 5; bases outside the gene matches: 6. CDR3 protein: CASSEVPAGEETQYF. CDR3 nucleotides: TGTGCCAGCAGTGAAGTACCAGCGGGAGAGGAGACCCAGTACTTC.

This chain joins TRBV7-9 and TRBJ1-2, with D possibly TRBD1 on 5 matching bases. Trimming pared 5 bases from V and 8 bases from J, leaving 18 bases between. Germline V gives CDR1 SEHNR, CDR2 FQNEAQ (reference sequence). This CDR3 has 14 residues. The CDR3 loop reads CASSPWAGQQGYTF. CDR3 sequence (DNA): TGTGCCAGCAGCCCGTGGGCAGGGCAGCAAGGCTACACCTTC.

The V and J genes are TRBV6-1 and TRBJ2-1; D unclear. The germline V gene encodes CDR1 MNHNS and CDR2 SASEGT. The ends were cut back, 8 bases at V and 6 bases at J, with 17 bases in the middle. The CDR3 length is 14 residues. The CDR3 DNA reads TGTGCCAGCGTCTGGGCGGTGGAGAGCAATGAGCAGTTCTTC. Translation gives CASVWAVESNEQFF.

This sequence joins TRBV27 and TRBJ2-5, with TRBD2 matching over 11 bases. CDR1 is MNHEY and CDR2 is SMNVEV in the germline V gene (reference sequence). CDR3 length equals 16 residues. Trimming at V came to 4 bases and at J to 4 bases, leaving 8 bases not matched to a gene. CDR3 protein: CASSSQTSGKGETQYF. In DNA form, the CDR3 reads TGTGCCAGCAGTTCTCAGACTAGCGGGAAAGGAGAGACCCAGTACTTC.

This clone was seen a single time. This chain uses TRBV5-3 with TRBJ1-1, with D possibly being TRBD1 (6 bases). TRBV5-3 is an ORF for which the function is uncertain. The CDR3 covers 14 residues. The V gene lost 3 bases and the J gene lost 4 bases, with 13 bases spanning the gap. In nucleotides, the CDR3 is TGTGCCAGAAGCTGCGGCCTAGGGGGCACTGAAGCTTTCTTT. This codes for CARSCGLGGTEAFF.

This rearrangement joins TRBV5-4 to TRBJ2-3; 7 bases agree with TRBD2. Germline lookup yields CDR1 SGHNT and CDR2 YYREEE (reference sequence). The CDR3 is 14 residues long. Trimming at V came to 4 bases and at J to 2 bases, leaving 4 bases not matched to a gene. The CDR3 reads CASSPGTTTDTQYF. In DNA form, the CDR3 reads TGTGCCAGCAGCCCAGGGACTACCACAGATACGCAGTATTTT.

The chain joins TRBV7-8 to TRBJ1-2; 9 bases are shared with TRBD1. Germline V gene sequence: CDR1 SGHVS, CDR2 FQNEAQ. The V gene end was trimmed by 3 bases and the J gene end by 13 bases; junction bases not matched to a gene: 9. The CDR3 is made up of 13 amino acids. DNA of the CDR3: TGTGCCAGCAGCTTGGACAGGGGAGGAAGTGGCACCTTC. It translates to CASSLDRGGSGTF.

This chain joins TRBV25-1 and TRBJ1-2; perhaps TRBD1 as D (6 bases). V lost 6 bases and J lost 7, with 18 bases in between. The CDR3 consists of 14 residues. Per germline, CDR1 MGHDK and CDR2 SYGVNS. CDR3 nucleotides: TGTGCCAGCAGGACAGGTGGAAGGTTCTTTGGCTACACCTTC. It is translated as CASRTGGRFFGYTF.

This clone was detected many times. The J gene is TRBJ2-7, the V gene TRBV1; TRBD1 was called by the table and not checked on the DNA. TRBV1 is labeled a pseudogene. CDR3 length: 13 residues. The chain's CDR3 is CTSKARGLYEQYF. CDR3 sequence (DNA): TGCACCAGCAAGGCCAGGGGGCTCTACGAGCAGTACTTC.

The chain uses TRBV2 and TRBJ2-5; D not resolved. CDR3 length equals 11 residues. Trimming pared 6 bases from V and 4 bases from J, leaving 6 bases between. In germline, CDR1 is SNHLY, CDR2 FYNNEI. CDR3 region: CASSYTETQYF. CDR3 coding DNA: TGTGCCAGCAGCTATACAGAGACCCAGTACTTC.

The CDR3 spells CASGLGQGEVDTQYF. DNA of the CDR3: TGTGCTAGTGGTTTGGGACAGGGGGAAGTAGATACGCAGTATTTT. This chain connects TRBV12-5 to TRBJ2-3; the match to TRBD1 covers 9 bases. CDR1 and CDR2 (germline): LGHNT, FRNRAP. With V trimmed by 1 base and J by 5 bases, 4 bases remained unmatched. The CDR3 is 15 residues long.

The gene calls are TRBV7-9 and TRBJ1-2, with TRBD1 identical over 7 bases. Germline CDR1 is SEHNR and CDR2 is FQNEAQ (reference sequence). The trim removed 5 bases at V and 8 bases at J, leaving 11 bases unmatched. The CDR3 length is 14 residues. CDR3 in DNA: TGTGCCAGCAGCGCCTATACAGGGGCTGGCGGCTACACCTTC. Amino acids: CASSAYTGAGGYTF.

V is TRBV14 and J is TRBJ1-2, with D unclear. V lost 1 base to trimming and J lost 3 bases, with 6 bases between them. This CDR3 has 13 residues. CDR1 is SGHDN and CDR2 is FVKESK in the germline V gene. In DNA form, the CDR3 reads TGTGCCAGCAGCCAAGGACCAGACTATGGCTACACCTTC. This gives the protein CASSQGPDYGYTF.